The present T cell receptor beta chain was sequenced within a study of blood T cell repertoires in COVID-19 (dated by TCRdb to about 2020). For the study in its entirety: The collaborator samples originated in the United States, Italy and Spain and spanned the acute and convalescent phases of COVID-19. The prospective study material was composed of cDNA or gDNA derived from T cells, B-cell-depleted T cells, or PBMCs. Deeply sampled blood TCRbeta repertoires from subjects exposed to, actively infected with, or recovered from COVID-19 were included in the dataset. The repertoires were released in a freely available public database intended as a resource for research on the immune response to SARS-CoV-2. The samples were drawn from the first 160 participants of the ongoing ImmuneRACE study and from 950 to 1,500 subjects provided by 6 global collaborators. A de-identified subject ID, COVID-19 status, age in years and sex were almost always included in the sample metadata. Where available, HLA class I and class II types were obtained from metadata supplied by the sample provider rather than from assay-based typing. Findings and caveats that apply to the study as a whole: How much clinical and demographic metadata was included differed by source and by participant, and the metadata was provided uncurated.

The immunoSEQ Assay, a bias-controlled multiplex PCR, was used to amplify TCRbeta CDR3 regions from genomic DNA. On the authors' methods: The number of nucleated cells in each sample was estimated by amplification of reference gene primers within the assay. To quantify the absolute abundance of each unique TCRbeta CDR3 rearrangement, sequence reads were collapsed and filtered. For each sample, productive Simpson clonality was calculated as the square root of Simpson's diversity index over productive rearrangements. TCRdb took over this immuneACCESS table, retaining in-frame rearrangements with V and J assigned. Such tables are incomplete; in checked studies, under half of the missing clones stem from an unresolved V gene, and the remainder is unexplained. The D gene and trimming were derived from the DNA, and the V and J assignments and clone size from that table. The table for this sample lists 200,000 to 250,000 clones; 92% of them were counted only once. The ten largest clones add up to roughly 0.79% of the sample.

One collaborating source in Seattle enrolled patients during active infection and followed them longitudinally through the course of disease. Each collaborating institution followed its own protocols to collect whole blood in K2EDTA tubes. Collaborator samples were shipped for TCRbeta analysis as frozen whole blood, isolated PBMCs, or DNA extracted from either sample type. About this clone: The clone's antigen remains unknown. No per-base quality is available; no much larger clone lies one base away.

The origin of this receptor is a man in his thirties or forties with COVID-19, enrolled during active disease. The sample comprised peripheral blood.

The DNA sequence reads TGTGCCAGCACGATAGTAGGCGGGGGACAAGAGACCCAGTACTTC. Its translation is CASTIVGGGQETQYF. The chain uses TRBV6-5 and TRBJ2-5, with 7 bases aligning to TRBD2. From cysteine to phenylalanine, the CDR3 is 15 amino acids long. Here the CDR3 DNA is all that survives: 45 bases in frame from base 1. Ends trimmed: V by 7 bases, J by 2 bases; bases unmatched to a gene: 10. The germline V gene specifies MNHEY as CDR1 and SVGAGI as CDR2.